Listed here are 10 T cell receptor beta chains from one sample, sequenced in a study of blood T cell repertoires in COVID-19. The repertoire was sequenced with immunoSEQ multiplex PCR; TCRdb's copy has only in-frame clones and lacks some. The sample includes under 300,000 clones, approximately 87% of them seen just once. The specimen sequenced was peripheral blood. The receptors shown here come from a woman in her twenties or thirties with COVID-19, enrolled during active disease.

The CDR3 here is CASSLGNTGHETQYF. CDR3 DNA sequence: TGTGCCAGCAGTTTAGGGAACACGGGACACGAGACCCAGTACTTC. The J gene is TRBJ2-5, the V gene TRBV27, with D possibly being TRBD1 (6 bases). Trimming took 2 bases from V and 5 from J, leaving 15 bases between them. The germline V gene encodes CDR1 MNHEY and CDR2 SMNVEV (reference sequence). This CDR3 region has 15 residues.

The sample holds one count of this clone. The chain links TRBV29-1 to TRBJ2-2; D is unresolved. Trimming removed 6 bases at V and 1 base at J, with 6 bases between. The CDR3 totals 12 residues. In germline, CDR1 is SQVTM, CDR2 ANQGSEA. CDR3 DNA sequence: TGCAGCGTCACAAGGAACACCGGGGAGCTGTTTTTT. Amino acid sequence: CSVTRNTGELFF.

This chain joins TRBV5-4 and TRBJ2-3; 10 bases are shared with TRBD2. This CDR3 has 16 amino acids. With 4 bases clipped from V and 6 bases from J, the junction kept 11 bases outside the gene matches. CDR1 and CDR2 from the germline V gene are SGHNT and YYREEE (reference sequence). The CDR3 bases are TGTGCCAGCAGCCCTGGGACTAGCGTAAGGCGGGATACGCAGTATTTT. Protein: CASSPGTSVRRDTQYF.

The rearrangement uses TRBV9 and TRBJ2-7, with 10 bases that match TRBD2. CDR1 and CDR2 from the germline V gene are SGDLS and YYNGEE. The CDR3 extends over 15 amino acids. The V gene end was trimmed by 0 bases and the J gene end by 2 bases; junction bases not matched to a gene: 2. The CDR3 nucleotides read TGTGCCAGCAGCGTAGCGAGCGGGGGGGCCTACGAGCAGTACTTC. Translation gives CASSVASGGAYEQYF. Supplemented by reference TRBV9 and TRBJ2-7, the full variable domain reads DSGVTQTPKHLITATGQRVTLRCSPRSGDLSVYWYQQSLDQGLQFLIQYYNGEERAKGNILERFSAQQFPDLHSELNLSSLELGDSALYFCASSVASGGAYEQYFGPGTRLTVT.

This chain connects TRBV3-1 (or the pseudogene TRBV3-2) to TRBJ1-4; no clear D gene. Germline assignment: CDR1 LGHDT and CDR2 YNNKEL (reference sequence). Trimming removed 6 bases at V and 10 bases at J, with 9 bases between. This CDR3 comprises 11 residues. The CDR3 DNA reads TGTGCCAGCAGGGGCGGAGGAAAACTGTTTTTT. Residues: CASRGGGKLFF.

V gene TRBV19 combines with J gene TRBJ1-2, with unresolved D. In germline, CDR1 is LNHDA, CDR2 SQIVND (reference sequence). This CDR3 has 12 residues. V was shortened by 8 bases and J by 8 bases, with 15 bases between the two germline ends. CDR3 DNA: TGTGCCAGTCGGGATGGTGGCCTGGGCTACACCTTC. Its protein product is CASRDGGLGYTF.

The chain uses TRBV7-9 and TRBJ2-1; maybe TRBD2 (6 bases). The CDR3 runs 13 residues. Germline CDR1 and CDR2: SEHNR and FQNEAQ (reference sequence). V was clipped by 8 bases and J by 2 bases, with 10 bases between them. CDR3 DNA: TGTGCCAGCCGGGACTCTGCCTACAATGAGCAGTTCTTC. This translates into CASRDSAYNEQFF.

The genes are TRBV15 and TRBJ1-4, with no clear D. Germline-derived CDR1 and CDR2 are LNHNV and YYDKDF (reference sequence). The CDR3 length is 15 residues. V was pared by 0 bases and J by 5 bases, with 10 bases between. CDR3 sequence: CATSRDPQVNEKLFF. The CDR3 DNA is TGTGCCACCAGCAGAGATCCCCAGGTGAATGAAAAACTGTTTTTT.

This clone has more than one count but fewer than ten. This sequence joins TRBV4-1 and TRBJ1-5; the match to TRBD1 covers 7 bases. This CDR3 has 19 residues. Germline loops: CDR1 MGHRA, CDR2 YSYEKL. V lost 4 bases and J lost 0; bases outside the gene matches: 15. CDR3 nucleotide sequence: TGCGCCAGCAGCCCCCGACAGGGCCTACTGGGATATAGCAATCAGCCCCAGCATTTT. Amino acid sequence: CASSPRQGLLGYSNQPQHF.

This sequence joins TRBV2 and TRBJ1-5; 7 positions agree with TRBD1. Trimming at V came to 9 bases and at J to 6 bases, leaving 5 bases not matched to a gene. The CDR3 runs 12 residues. Germline V CDR1 and CDR2: SNHLY, FYNNEI. CDR3 loop: CARTGKSQPQHF. CDR3 DNA sequence: TGTGCCAGGACAGGGAAGAGTCAGCCCCAGCATTTT.